The entry below gives a single T cell receptor beta chain sequence along with its context. These data come from a study of blood T cell repertoires in COVID-19. Overall study: There were acute and convalescent COVID-19 samples, and they came from the United States, Italy and Spain. Sample material is recorded as cDNA or gDNA derived from T cells, B-cell-depleted T cells, or PBMCs.

Study members were between roughly 18 and 100 years old and lived in over 20 US regions. Recovered status in Cohort 3 required two negative PCRs, clearance, or symptom resolution. Sequenced by immunoSEQ multiplex PCR; TCRdb stores in-frame clones only, minus some. The sample includes approximately 400,000 clones, less than 90% seen only once; the top ten take around 5.1%. In germline, CDR1 is MNHEY, CDR2 SMNVEV (reference sequence). There are 13 residues in the CDR3. V shed 2 bases and J shed 6 bases, with 11 bases lying between them. The V call is TRBV27, the J call TRBJ2-7; perhaps TRBD2 as D (6 bases). The specimen sequenced was PBMCs or T cells enriched from blood (not recorded which). The source is a woman aged 50 to 60 who had recovered from COVID-19. Here the CDR3 reads CASSLGVGGEQYF. For the CDR3, the DNA is TGTGCCAGCAGTTTAGGCGTGGGGGGCGAGCAGTACTTC.